A selection of T cell receptor beta chains follows, all from one sample in a study of OX40 agonist ivuxolimab in advanced cancers. This table comes from immunoSEQ multiplex PCR, and its TCRdb copy is limited to in-frame clones, with some not included. Altogether roughly 76,000 clones are present, 80% to 95% being singletons, with the ten largest covering 6.5% to 8.5%. The material was CD4+ or CD8+ T cells sorted from blood, obtained in a trial of the OX40 agonist ivuxolimab. The origin of the receptors is an adult with an advanced solid tumor such as melanoma, head and neck, liver or kidney cancer. The CDR3 runs from the conserved cysteine through the conserved F or W. The D gene is left open where the match is weak. Some rows mark clone size as missing; the rest say once, few, many or name a class of expanded clone.

abundance	v_gene	j_gene	d_gene	CDR3aa	CDR3nt
.	TRBV7-8	TRBJ2-7	TRBD2	CASSYSGGWAVYEQYF	TGTGCCAGCAGCTATAGCGGGGGATGGGCAGTCTACGAGCAGTACTTC
.	TRBV2	TRBJ2-1	.	CASSERGLPFEQFF	TGTGCCAGCAGTGAAAGAGGTCTACCATTTGAGCAGTTCTTC
.	TRBV4-1	TRBJ2-7	.	CASSQAFSYEQYF	TGCGCCAGCAGCCAGGCATTCTCCTACGAGCAGTACTTC
.	TRBV7-9	TRBJ1-1	TRBD1	CASSEVGTGGTEAFF	TGTGCCAGCAGCGAGGTTGGGACAGGGGGTACTGAAGCTTTCTTT
.	TRBV2	TRBJ1-2	TRBD1	CASSEATGGHYGYTF	TGTGCCAGCAGTGAAGCGACAGGGGGGCACTATGGCTACACCTTC
.	TRBV13	TRBJ2-7	.	CASSLRGRDVYEQYF	TGTGCCAGCAGCTTACGAGGCAGGGACGTCTACGAGCAGTACTTC
.	TRBV9	TRBJ2-2	TRBD1	CASSATFSDRGGPGELFF	TGTGCCAGCAGTGCTACTTTCTCCGACAGGGGGGGACCCGGGGAGCTGTTTTTT
.	TRBV6-6	TRBJ2-2	TRBD2	CASSYSSGGFTGELFF	TGTGCCAGCAGTTACTCCAGCGGGGGGTTCACCGGGGAGCTGTTTTTT
few	TRBV4-2	TRBJ1-1	TRBD1	CASSQIGTGNEAFF	TGTGCCAGCAGCCAGATCGGGACAGGCAATGAAGCTTTCTTT
once	TRBV5-1	TRBJ2-2	TRBD1	CASRAGTENTGELFF	TGCGCCAGCAGAGCCGGGACAGAGAACACCGGGGAGCTGTTTTTT
.	TRBV7-9	TRBJ1-2	.	CASLKDSDLSYTF	TGTGCCAGCCTGAAGGACAGTGATCTGAGTTACACCTTC
.	TRBV29-1	TRBJ1-2	.	CSVDQVYGYTF	TGCAGCGTTGACCAGGTCTATGGCTACACCTTC
.	TRBV14	TRBJ1-1	.	CASSPRPELSTEAFF	TGTGCCAGCAGCCCTAGACCCGAACTATCCACTGAAGCTTTCTTT
once	TRBV7-8	TRBJ2-5	.	CASTSAAEWGETQYF	TGTGCCAGCACCTCTGCAGCAGAGTGGGGGGAGACCCAGTACTTC
.	TRBV27	TRBJ2-3	.	CASTPSGGDFTDTQYF	TGTGCCAGCACCCCTTCCGGTGGGGACTTCACAGATACGCAGTATTTT
.	TRBV5-6	TRBJ2-1	.	CASSLVNNEQFF	TGTGCCAGCAGCTTGGTGAACAATGAGCAGTTCTTC
.	TRBV11-2	TRBJ2-7	TRBD2	CASSSVGLAGSYEQYF	TGTGCCAGCAGCTCAGTCGGACTAGCGGGCTCCTACGAGCAGTACTTC
.	TRBV11-2	TRBJ2-5	.	CASSPLGGIGETQYF	TGTGCCAGCAGCCCCCTTGGGGGAATAGGAGAGACCCAGTACTTC
.	TRBV7-3	TRBJ1-1	TRBD1	CASSPTGTAGEVDTEAFF	TGTGCCAGCAGCCCCACCGGGACAGCGGGGGAGGTTGACACTGAAGCTTTCTTT
.	TRBV7-2	TRBJ1-1	.	CASSWQATEAFF	TGTGCCAGCAGCTGGCAGGCGACTGAAGCTTTCTTT
.	TRBV4-1	TRBJ1-5	.	CASSQHPGQSNQPQHF	TGCGCCAGCAGCCAGCACCCCGGACAGAGCAATCAGCCCCAGCATTTT
.	TRBV5-1	TRBJ2-7	TRBD1	CASSFPGQGIYEQYF	TGCGCCAGCAGCTTTCCCGGACAGGGGATATACGAGCAGTACTTC
.	TRBV6-4	TRBJ2-3	.	CASSPLGGSTSTDTQYF	TGTGCCAGCAGCCCCCTAGGTGGCAGCACTAGCACAGATACGCAGTATTTT
.	TRBV10-3	TRBJ2-3	.	CAIRFDSGRNRADTQYF	TGTGCCATCAGATTTGACAGTGGCCGGAATCGCGCAGATACGCAGTATTTT
.	TRBV27	TRBJ2-3	.	CASSLSGGTLPDTQYF	TGTGCCAGCAGTTTATCTGGGGGCACCCTTCCCGATACGCAGTATTTT
.	TRBV4-3	TRBJ2-5	.	CASSQDPSPQETQYF	TGCGCCAGCAGCCAAGATCCGAGTCCTCAAGAGACCCAGTACTTC
.	TRBV27	TRBJ2-1	.	CASSLMGANEQFF	TGTGCCAGCAGTTTAATGGGGGCAAATGAGCAGTTCTTC
.	TRBV7-9	TRBJ1-3	.	CASSRGAIYF	TGTGCCAGCAGCCGTGGGGCGATATATTTT
.	TRBV2	TRBJ2-7	TRBD1	CASSEVRQGDYEQYF	TGTGCCAGCAGTGAAGTTCGACAGGGGGACTACGAGCAGTACTTC
.	TRBV29-1	TRBJ2-3	.	CSVEAPFSTDTQYF	TGCAGCGTTGAGGCGCCTTTTTCTACAGATACGCAGTATTTT
.	TRBV30	TRBJ2-4	TRBD1	CAWSVPPGGASKNIQYF	TGTGCCTGGAGTGTACCCCCAGGGGGCGCGTCCAAAAACATTCAGTACTTC
.	TRBV7-6	TRBJ1-2	TRBD1	CASSSQGAGGYTF	TGTGCCAGCAGCTCACAGGGGGCAGGTGGCTACACCTTC
few	TRBV6-4	TRBJ2-3	.	CASSELGTSGPDTQYF	TGTGCCAGCAGTGAACTCGGGACTTCGGGCCCAGATACGCAGTATTTT
.	TRBV10-2	TRBJ2-1	TRBD2	CASSEGAGGSPPGQFF	TGCGCCAGCAGTGAGGGAGCGGGGGGGTCCCCCCCAGGGCAGTTCTTC